This T cell receptor (beta chain) was sequenced for a study of memory CD4+ T cells and cytomegalovirus serostatus (dated by TCRdb to between 2018 and 2021). Broadly, across the study: The cohort comprised roughly 35 healthy Belgian adults, 9 CMV seropositive and about 25 CMV seronegative. CD4+ memory TCRbeta repertoires of a Belgian cohort with known cytomegalovirus serostatus were sequenced in order to replicate a published TCR-based CMV serostatus classifier. Results and caveats for the whole study, not just this receptor: Only CD4+CD45RO+ memory cells were sequenced, in contrast to the original study, which included naive and memory CD4+ and CD8+ populations. CMV serostatus prediction reached a median bootstrapped AUC of 0.95 with the original framework and about 0.91 with a US-trained random forest. Among the 164 previously reported CMV-associated TCRbeta sequences, over 65 showed up in the CD4+ memory repertoires, with each one found in between one and five individuals. A median bootstrapped AUC of almost 0.96 with a 95% CI of 0.76-1.00 was achieved on the Belgian cohort by the original-framework classifier. The results were interpreted as suggesting that the CMV-associated TCR signature is mostly present in the CD4+ memory repertoire.

This clone is described as medium-sized (0.01 to 0.1%). Its specific antigen is unknown. Base quality data are lacking; no much larger clone is found one base away. Spanning cysteine to phenylalanine, the CDR3 consists of 14 amino acids. The only DNA kept is the CDR3, 42 bases in frame from the first base. V and J are truncated by 2 bases and 5 bases respectively, leaving an intervening sequence of 13 bases. CDR1 and CDR2 (SGHNT, YYREEE) derive from the germline V gene (reference sequence). The Quick-DNA Microprep Kit was used to extract genomic DNA from the sorted cells. Amplification of TCRbeta DNA was done with the immunoSEQ hsTCRbeta kit, following the protocol from the manufacturer. An Illumina MiSeq instrument was used to sequence the TCRbeta libraries. Regarding the original processing steps: Once out-of-frame sequences had been removed, 2 million to 2.5 million distinct TCRbeta sequences were left, which works out to an average of roughly 70,000 per individual. Each individual was scored by the count of fewer than 200 previously reported CMV-associated TCRbeta sequences and the total productive distinct TCRbeta count. A beta-binomial model was reimplemented in Python, and scikit-learn random forests with default parameters were trained on US cohort data. Classifier performance on the Belgian cohort was reported as the median AUC with percentile confidence intervals calculated over 10,000 bootstrap iterations. The immuneACCESS repertoire file appears here via TCRdb, limited to in-frame rearrangements. These files lack a portion of the clones; in checked studies, under half of the deficit traces to unresolved V genes, and the cause of the others is not known. Clonal size and the V and J genes are those of that table, whereas D and trimming came from the DNA. Present in this sample are about 50,000 clones, just under 80% of which were seen just once. The top ten constitute approximately 0.78% of the sample.

Single viable CD3+CD4+CD8-CD45RO+ cells were sorted as memory CD4+ T cells on a FACSAria II. To determine CMV serostatus, a Roche Elecsys assay was used that detects serum IgG against CMV pp150, pp28, p38 and p52. Once the samples were thawed, total CD4+ T cells were enriched through positive selection using CD4 magnetic microbeads. The samples came from a different study that was designed specifically to examine the CD4+ T cell memory repertoire. Peripheral blood mononuclear cells were isolated and cryopreserved following standard operating procedures; serum was stored at -80 °C. Staining used CD3-PerCP (BW264/56), CD4-APC (RPA-T4), CD45RO-PE (UCHT1) and CD8-Pacific Orange (3B5) antibodies, with Sytox blue excluding non-viable cells.

Specimen: memory CD4+ T cells from blood. The clonotype was recovered from an adult in good health and CMV-seronegative. The rearranged chain carries TRBV5-4 and TRBJ1-1; TRBD1 is possibly the D segment (5 matching bases). DNA sequence: TGTGCCAGCAGCTTTAACTGGGGCGGGACTGAAGCTTTCTTT. Translation gives CASSFNWGGTEAFF.